This TCR beta chain was sequenced for a study of human T cells and chemical hapten exposure. The ends were cut back, 0 bases at V and 4 bases at J, with 16 bases in the middle. The CDR3 is 17 residues long. Germline V gene lookup returns CDR1 SGDLS and CDR2 YYNGEE. Each CDR3 protein gets one entry after TCRdb re-called the RACE reads with MiXCR. The sample comprises approximately 52,000 distinct CDR3 sequences, 9.5% to 12% of which are singletons, and 1.8% rests with the top ten. The time point: patch test 1, 2 weeks after DPC sensitization. Regarding treatment: therapeutic diphenylcyclopropenone sensitization with weekly scalp DPC. Before extraction, the whole blood was not fractionated, and total RNA was taken from it. Alopecia patients, 18 to 70 years old and DPC-suitable, served as donors.

The sequence derives from a woman between 40 and 55 years old with alopecia areata. Some clones in this sample may be carry-over from other donors' samples. The sequences come from whole blood, collected in connection with sensitization to the hapten diphenylcyclopropenone (DPC). V gene TRBV9 combines with J gene TRBJ2-2; TRBD1 is a possible D gene (6 bases). CDR3 sequence: CASSVVPSQGTTGELFF. CDR3 nucleotide sequence: TGTGCCAGCAGCGTAGTTCCGTCACAGGGCACCACCGGGGAGCTGTTTTTT. Together with reference TRBV9 and TRBJ2-2, the CDR3 gives the full variable domain: DSGVTQTPKHLITATGQRVTLRCSPRSGDLSVYWYQQSLDQGLQFLIQYYNGEERAKGNILERFSAQQFPDLHSELNLSSLELGDSALYFCASSVVPSQGTTGELFFGEGSRLTVL.